The rows below give T cell receptor beta chains drawn from one sample of a study of T-cell reconstitution after alpha-beta-depleted transplantation in children. TCRdb re-analysed the PCR reads in MiXCR, keeping a single row per CDR3 protein. The sample records hundreds of thousands of distinct CDR3 sequences, about an eighth being singletons. The material was PBMCs, obtained before TCRalphabeta/CD19-depleted stem cell transplant. Receptors were obtained from a girl aged 2 to 9 with congenital amegakaryocytic thrombocytopenia, due to receive a stem cell transplant. Both conserved end residues are part of each CDR3. The D gene is left open where the match is weak. Some rows mark clone size as missing; the rest say once, few, many or name a class of expanded clone.

j_gene: TRBJ2-1
d_gene: NA
v_gene: TRBV12-3/TRBV12-4
abundance: many
CDR3nt: TGTGCCAGCAGCGGGGGACAGTCCTACAATGAGCAGTTCTTC
CDR3aa: CASSGGQSYNEQFF

j_gene: TRBJ2-7
d_gene: TRBD2
v_gene: TRBV7-8
abundance: many
CDR3nt: TGTGCCAGCAGCTTTAGTGGGACTAGAGACGAGCAGTACTTC
CDR3aa: CASSFSGTRDEQYF

j_gene: TRBJ1-1
d_gene: NA
v_gene: TRBV5-1
abundance: many
CDR3nt: TGCGCCAGCAGCTTGGTGGGGACCGGGAACACTGAAGCTTTCTTT
CDR3aa: CASSLVGTGNTEAFF

j_gene: TRBJ2-3
d_gene: TRBD2
v_gene: TRBV7-9
abundance: NA
CDR3nt: TGTGCCAGCAGCTCCCCGCCTTTAAGCGGGGCCACAGATACGCAGTATTTT
CDR3aa: CASSSPPLSGATDTQYF

j_gene: TRBJ2-5
d_gene: TRBD2
v_gene: TRBV29-1
abundance: many
CDR3nt: TGCAGCGTTCGACAACTAGCGTCCCAAGAGACCCAGTACTTC
CDR3aa: CSVRQLASQETQYF

j_gene: TRBJ2-3
d_gene: TRBD2
v_gene: TRBV7-6
abundance: NA
CDR3nt: TGTGCCAGCAGCTCGACCTTAGCGGGCCCAGATACGCAGTATTTT
CDR3aa: CASSSTLAGPDTQYF

j_gene: TRBJ2-5
d_gene: TRBD1
v_gene: TRBV18
abundance: many
CDR3nt: TGTGCCAGCTCCGACAGGGCAGAGACCCAGTACTTC
CDR3aa: CASSDRAETQYF

j_gene: TRBJ2-3
d_gene: NA
v_gene: TRBV10-3
abundance: many
CDR3nt: TGTGCCATCAGTGGAGAGGGCCTTGGACCAGATACGCAGTATTTT
CDR3aa: CAISGEGLGPDTQYF

j_gene: TRBJ2-1
d_gene: NA
v_gene: TRBV10-2
abundance: many
CDR3nt: TGCGCCAGCAGTGAGTCGGGGTCTGGGAATGAGCAGTTCTTC
CDR3aa: CASSESGSGNEQFF

j_gene: TRBJ2-7
d_gene: TRBD1
v_gene: TRBV28
abundance: few
CDR3nt: TGTGCCAGCAGTTCGGACAGGTCGCGGTACTTC
CDR3aa: CASSSDRSRYF

j_gene: TRBJ1-2
d_gene: NA
v_gene: TRBV12-3/TRBV12-4
abundance: many
CDR3nt: TGTGCCAGCGACGGGCCACCTAACTATGGCTACACCTTC
CDR3aa: CASDGPPNYGYTF

j_gene: TRBJ2-3
d_gene: NA
v_gene: TRBV2
abundance: few
CDR3nt: TGTGCCAGCAGTGAATCGGACCCAGGGGATACGCAGTATTTT
CDR3aa: CASSESDPGDTQYF

j_gene: TRBJ2-3
d_gene: NA
v_gene: TRBV6-5
abundance: few
CDR3nt: TGTGCCAGCAGTTTGGCTGACGCGCTGCATTCTAGCACAGATACGCAGTATTTT
CDR3aa: CASSLADALHSSTDTQYF

j_gene: TRBJ2-1
d_gene: TRBD2
v_gene: TRBV20-1
abundance: many
CDR3nt: TGCAGTCCTAGCGGATCCTACAATGAGCAGTTCTTC
CDR3aa: CSPSGSYNEQFF